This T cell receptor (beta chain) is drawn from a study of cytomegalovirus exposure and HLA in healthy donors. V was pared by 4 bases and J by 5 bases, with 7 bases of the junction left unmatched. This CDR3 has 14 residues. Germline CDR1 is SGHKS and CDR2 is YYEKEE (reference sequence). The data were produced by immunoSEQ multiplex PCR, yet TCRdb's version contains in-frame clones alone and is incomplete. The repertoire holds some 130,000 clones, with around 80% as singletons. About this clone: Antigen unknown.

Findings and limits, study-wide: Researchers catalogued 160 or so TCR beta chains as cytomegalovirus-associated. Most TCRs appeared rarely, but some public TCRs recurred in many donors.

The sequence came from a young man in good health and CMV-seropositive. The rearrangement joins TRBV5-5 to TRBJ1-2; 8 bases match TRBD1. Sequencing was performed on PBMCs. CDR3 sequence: CASSQPGQVYGYTF. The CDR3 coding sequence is TGTGCCAGCAGCCAACCGGGACAGGTGTATGGCTACACCTTC.